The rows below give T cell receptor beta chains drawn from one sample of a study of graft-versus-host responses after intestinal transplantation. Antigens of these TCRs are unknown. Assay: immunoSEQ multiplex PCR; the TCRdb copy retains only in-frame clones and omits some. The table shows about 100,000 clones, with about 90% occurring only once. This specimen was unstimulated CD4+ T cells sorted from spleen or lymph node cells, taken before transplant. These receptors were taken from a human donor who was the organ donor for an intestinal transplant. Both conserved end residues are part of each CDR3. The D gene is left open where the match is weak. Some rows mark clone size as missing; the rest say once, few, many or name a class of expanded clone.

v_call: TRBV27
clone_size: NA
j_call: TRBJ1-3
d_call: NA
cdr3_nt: TGTGCCAGCAGGAGCAGGGCTGGAAACACCATATATTTT
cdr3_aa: CASRSRAGNTIYF

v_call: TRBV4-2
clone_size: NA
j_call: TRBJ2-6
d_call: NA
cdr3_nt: TGTGCCAGCAGCCGGGGGGAGGCTGGGGCCAACGTCCTGACTTTC
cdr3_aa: CASSRGEAGANVLTF

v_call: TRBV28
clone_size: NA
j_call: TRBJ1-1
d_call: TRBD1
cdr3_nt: TGTGCCAGCAGTGCTTGGACAGGTCGCACTGAAGCTTTCTTT
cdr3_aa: CASSAWTGRTEAFF

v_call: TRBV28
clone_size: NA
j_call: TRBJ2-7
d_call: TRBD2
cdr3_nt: TGTGCCAGCAGTTTAGGGGGGAGGGGGCAGTACTTC
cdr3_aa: CASSLGGRGQYF

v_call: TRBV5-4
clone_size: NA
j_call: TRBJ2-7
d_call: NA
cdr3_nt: TGTGCCAGCAGCTTGGTGTCTTCCTACGAGCAGTACTTC
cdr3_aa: CASSLVSSYEQYF

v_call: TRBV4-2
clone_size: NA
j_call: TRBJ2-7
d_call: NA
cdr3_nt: TGTGCCAGCAGCCAAGACGACGGGGGGCCCAACGAGCAGTACTTC
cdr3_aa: CASSQDDGGPNEQYF

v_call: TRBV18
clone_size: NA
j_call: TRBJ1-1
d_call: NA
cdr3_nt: TGTGCCAGCTCACCAGGAGGGAGTAAAATGAACACTGAAGCTTTCTTT
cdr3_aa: CASSPGGSKMNTEAFF

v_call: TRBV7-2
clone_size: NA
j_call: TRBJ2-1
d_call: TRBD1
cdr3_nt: TGTGCCAGCAGCTTTACCGGGACAGCACACCTCAATGAGCAGTTCTTC
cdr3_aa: CASSFTGTAHLNEQFF

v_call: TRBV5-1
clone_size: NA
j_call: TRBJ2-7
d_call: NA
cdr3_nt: TGCGCCAGCAGCGACCGGGACGGAACCTACGAGCAGTACTTC
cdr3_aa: CASSDRDGTYEQYF

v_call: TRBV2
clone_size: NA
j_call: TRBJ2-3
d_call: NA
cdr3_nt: TGTGCCAGCAACAAAGCGCGCACAGATACGCAGTATTTT
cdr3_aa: CASNKARTDTQYF

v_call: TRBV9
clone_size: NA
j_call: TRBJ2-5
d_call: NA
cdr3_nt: TGTGCCAGCAGCGTGACGGGCACCCTACAAGAGACCCAGTACTTC
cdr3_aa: CASSVTGTLQETQYF

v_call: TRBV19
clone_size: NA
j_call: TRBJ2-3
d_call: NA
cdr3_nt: TGTGCCAGTAGTACCCCGCGGGTAGATACGCAGTATTTT
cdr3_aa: CASSTPRVDTQYF

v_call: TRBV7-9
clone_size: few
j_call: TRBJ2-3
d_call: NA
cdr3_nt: TGTGCCAGCAGCCACGGGGATACGCAGTATTTT
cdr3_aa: CASSHGDTQYF

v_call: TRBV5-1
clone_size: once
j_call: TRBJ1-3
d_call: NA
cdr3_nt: TGCGCCAGCAGCACAACGCGGGGGTTCGGAAACACCATATATTTT
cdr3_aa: CASSTTRGFGNTIYF

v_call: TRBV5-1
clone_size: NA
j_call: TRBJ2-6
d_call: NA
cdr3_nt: TGCGCCAGCAGCAAACAAAGCTCTGGGACCAACGTCCTGACTTTC
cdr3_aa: CASSKQSSGTNVLTF

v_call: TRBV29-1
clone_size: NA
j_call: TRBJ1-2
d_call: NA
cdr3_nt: TGCAGCGTTCTTCAAGGGGCCATCATCGGTGGCTACACCTTC
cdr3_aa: CSVLQGAIIGGYTF

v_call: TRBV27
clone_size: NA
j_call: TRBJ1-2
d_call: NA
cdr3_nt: TGTGCCAGCAGTCCACTCCGGATTTCTAACTATGGCTACACCTTC
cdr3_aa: CASSPLRISNYGYTF

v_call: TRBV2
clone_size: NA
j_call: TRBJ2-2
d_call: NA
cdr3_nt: TGTGCCAGCGGGACCCTTTGGGGGACCGGGGAGCTGTTTTTT
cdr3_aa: CASGTLWGTGELFF

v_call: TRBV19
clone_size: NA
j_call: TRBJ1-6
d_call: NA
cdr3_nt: TGTGCCAGTAGTATCCCCTATTCACCCCTCCACTTT
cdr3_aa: CASSIPYSPLHF

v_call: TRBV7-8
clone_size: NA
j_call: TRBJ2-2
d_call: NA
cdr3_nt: TGTGCCAGCAACCTACCGGACACTCATTTGACCGGGGAGCTGTTTTTT
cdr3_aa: CASNLPDTHLTGELFF

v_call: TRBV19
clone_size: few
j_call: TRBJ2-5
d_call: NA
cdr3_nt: TGTGCCAGTAGTATAGGTAGTCAGCGTACCGGCGAGACCCAGTACTTC
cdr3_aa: CASSIGSQRTGETQYF

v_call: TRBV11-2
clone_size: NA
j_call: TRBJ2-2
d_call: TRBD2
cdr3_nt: TGTGCCAGCAGCTTTCTAGCGGGGGGGCCGCCCACCGGGGAGCTGTTTTTT
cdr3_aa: CASSFLAGGPPTGELFF

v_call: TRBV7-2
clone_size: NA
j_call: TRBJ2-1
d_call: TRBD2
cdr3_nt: TGTGCCAGCAGCTTTTCTAGCGGGGGGCCAAATGAGCAGTTCTTC
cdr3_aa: CASSFSSGGPNEQFF

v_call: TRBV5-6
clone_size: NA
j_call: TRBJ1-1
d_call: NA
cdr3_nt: TGTGCCAGCAGCTTCAGACGCACTTTGGACACTGAAGCTTTCTTT
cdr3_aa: CASSFRRTLDTEAFF

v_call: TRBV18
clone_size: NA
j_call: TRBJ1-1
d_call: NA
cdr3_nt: TGTGCCAGCTCACCACGGCAGGACAACACTGAAGCTTTCTTT
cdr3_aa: CASSPRQDNTEAFF

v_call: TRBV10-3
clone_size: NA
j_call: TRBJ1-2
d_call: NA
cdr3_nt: TGTGCCATCACCTCCGGGGGGGGCTATGGCTACACCTTC
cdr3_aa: CAITSGGGYGYTF

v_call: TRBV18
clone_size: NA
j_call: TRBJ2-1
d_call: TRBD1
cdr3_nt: TGTGCCAGCTCAGCGGACAGGGCTAGCAATGAGCAGTTCTTC
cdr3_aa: CASSADRASNEQFF

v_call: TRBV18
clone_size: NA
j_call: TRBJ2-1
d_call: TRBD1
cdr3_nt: TGTGCCAGCTCACTTGACAGGGTGCCCTACAATGAGCAGTTCTTC
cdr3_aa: CASSLDRVPYNEQFF

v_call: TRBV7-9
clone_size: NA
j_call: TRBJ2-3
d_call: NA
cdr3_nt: TGTGCCAGCAGCTCTCGCTCGGGAGATACGCAGTATTTT
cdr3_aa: CASSSRSGDTQYF

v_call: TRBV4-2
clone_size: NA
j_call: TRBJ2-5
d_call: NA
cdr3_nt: TGTGCCAGCAGCCAAGAGGAAACAGCGTTTGGGGAGACCCAGTACTTC
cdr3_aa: CASSQEETAFGETQYF

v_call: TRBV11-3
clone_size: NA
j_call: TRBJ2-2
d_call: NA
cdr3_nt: TGTGCCAGCAGCTGGGACGCCAACACCGGGGAGCTGTTTTTT
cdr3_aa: CASSWDANTGELFF

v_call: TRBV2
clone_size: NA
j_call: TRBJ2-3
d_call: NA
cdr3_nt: TGTGCCAGTGGTTCGGGGGTCGCAGATACGCAGTATTTT
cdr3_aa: CASGSGVADTQYF

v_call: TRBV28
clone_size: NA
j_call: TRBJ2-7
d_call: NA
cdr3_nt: TGTGCCAGCAGCCAGACAGCCAGTCGGTCCTACGAGCAGTACTTC
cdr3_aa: CASSQTASRSYEQYF

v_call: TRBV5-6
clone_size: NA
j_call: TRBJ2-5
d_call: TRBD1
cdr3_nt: TGTGCCAGCAGCCCAACTTCGGGACAGACAGTTTGGGAGCAGTACTTC
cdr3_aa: CASSPTSGQTVWEQYF

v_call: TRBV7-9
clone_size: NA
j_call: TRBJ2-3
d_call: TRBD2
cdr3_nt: TGTGCCAGCAGCTTAAGTGTCTTGCGGGGGAAAACAGATACGCAGTATTTT
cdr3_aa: CASSLSVLRGKTDTQYF

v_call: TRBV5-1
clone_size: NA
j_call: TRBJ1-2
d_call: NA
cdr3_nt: TGCGCCAGCAGCTTGTCGTCGGATCCTAACTATGGCTACACCTTC
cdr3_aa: CASSLSSDPNYGYTF

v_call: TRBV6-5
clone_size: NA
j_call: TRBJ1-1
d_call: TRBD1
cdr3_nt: TGTGCCAGCAGTTACACCGGACAGGGTTTGACTGAAGCTTTCTTT
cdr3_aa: CASSYTGQGLTEAFF

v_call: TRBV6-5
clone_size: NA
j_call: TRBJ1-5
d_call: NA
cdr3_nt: TGTGCCAGCAGTCGACAGCCCCGCGAGCCCCAGCATTTT
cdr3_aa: CASSRQPREPQHF

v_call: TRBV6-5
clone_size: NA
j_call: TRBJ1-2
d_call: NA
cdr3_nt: TGTGCCAGCAGTTACTCGGAGACAGTCCGCTTAGGCTACACCTTC
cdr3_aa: CASSYSETVRLGYTF

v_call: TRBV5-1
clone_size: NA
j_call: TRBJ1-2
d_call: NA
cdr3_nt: TGCGCCAGCAGCTTGGAGGGGACCTATGGCTACACCTTC
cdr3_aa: CASSLEGTYGYTF

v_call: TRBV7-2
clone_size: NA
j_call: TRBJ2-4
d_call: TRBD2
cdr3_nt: TGTGCCAGCAGCTTAGTAGGGACTAGCGGAAAAAACATTCAGTACTTC
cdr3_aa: CASSLVGTSGKNIQYF